This entry features one TCR beta chain sequence. Its antigen is not known. Clones were read by immunoSEQ multiplex PCR, and TCRdb kept only the in-frame ones, dropping some. The top ten clones hold about 0.34% of a sample with roughly 2,500,000 clones, 80% to 95% of them seen once. The V gene's germline CDR1 is SGDLS and CDR2 YYNGEE. Trimming stripped 4 bases from V and 4 bases from J, with 11 bases between. The CDR3 is 14 amino acids. The data belong to a study of shared clonotypes between healthy human individuals. For the study at large: Sampling drew on donors who were a couple of women and a few men aged 18 to 49.

General observations from the study: In four donors, roughly 5.2% of naive CD4 clonotypes appeared in common.

The chain joins TRBV9 to TRBJ2-2, with a weak D call TRBD2 (6 bases). The sample consisted of naive CD4+ T cells from PBMCs. Subset reported: CD45RA+ positively selected. This TCR was sampled from a man aged 18 to 30 in good health. Some clones in this sample may be carry-over from other donors' samples. The CDR3 DNA reads TGTGCCAGCAGCCCTATGGGGGGCACCGGGGAGCTGTTTTTT. Translation: CASSPMGGTGELFF. Using reference TRBV9 and TRBJ2-2 for the parts outside the CDR3, the full variable domain is DSGVTQTPKHLITATGQRVTLRCSPRSGDLSVYWYQQSLDQGLQFLIQYYNGEERAKGNILERFSAQQFPDLHSELNLSSLELGDSALYFCASSPMGGTGELFFGEGSRLTVL.